This T cell receptor beta chain is drawn from a study of shared clonotypes between healthy human individuals. The repertoire was sequenced with immunoSEQ multiplex PCR; TCRdb's copy has only in-frame clones and lacks some. There are around 600,000 clones in the sample; about 95% occur only once, and over 0.09% lies in the top ten. The V gene's germline CDR1 is MDHEN and CDR2 SYDVKM. The CDR3 length is 19 residues. V was clipped by 7 bases and J by 1 base; unmatched bases: 17. The naive CD8 population came from CD45RO-negative cells selected for CCR7, without terminally differentiated effector memory CD45RA+ cells.

The chain carries TRBV28 and TRBJ2-7, with TRBD2 matching over 12 bases. The origin of this receptor is a woman in her 30s in good health. The sample was naive CD8+ T cells sorted from blood. The CDR3: CASIPAGLAGEAGSYEQYF. The CDR3 DNA reads TGTGCCAGCATTCCCGCGGGACTAGCGGGCGAGGCAGGGTCCTACGAGCAGTACTTC.